The 7 T cell receptor beta chains presented below share a single source sample, sequenced in a study of OX40 agonist ivuxolimab in advanced cancers. Profiled with immunoSEQ multiplex PCR; TCRdb holds only in-frame clones, not every one. The sample has about 80,000 clones; 90% are singletons. Sequenced material: CD4+ or CD8+ T cells sorted from blood, taken in a trial of the OX40 agonist ivuxolimab. These receptors were taken from an adult with an advanced solid tumor such as melanoma, head and neck, liver or kidney cancer.

This chain joins TRBV11-3 and TRBJ2-1, with TRBD2 matching 7 bases. The CDR3 spans 17 residues. V dropped 1 base and J dropped 4; count of bases not matched to a gene: 10. CDR1 and CDR2 from the germline V gene are SGHNT and YENEEA. CDR3 in amino acids: CASSLAPSSGMYNEQFF. CDR3 DNA sequence: TGTGCCAGCAGCTTAGCCCCCTCCAGCGGGATGTACAATGAGCAGTTCTTC.

The V call is TRBV11-3, the J call TRBJ2-1, with TRBD2 identical over 7 bases. V was clipped by 5 bases and J by 8 bases; unmatched bases: 12. Germline V gene lookup returns CDR1 SGHNT and CDR2 YENEEA. CDR3 length: 15 amino acids. CDR3 in DNA: TGTGCCAGCAGCCCCTCTAGCGGTCCGCGCCATGAGCAGTTCTTC. Its translation: CASSPSSGPRHEQFF.

The V call is TRBV28, the J call TRBJ2-3, with 10 positions matching TRBD2. Trimming cost V 5 bases and J 4 bases; bases outside gene matches: 6. Germline CDR1 MDHEN, CDR2 SYDVKM. The CDR3 has 15 residues. CDR3: CASSPSGSRADTQYF. The CDR3 DNA reads as TGTGCCAGCAGTCCTAGCGGGAGTCGCGCAGATACGCAGTATTTT.

The chain recombines TRBV5-4 with TRBJ1-1; a possible D gene is TRBD1 (6 bases). CDR1 is SGHNT, CDR2 YYREEE, per germline (reference sequence). CDR3 length: 14 amino acids. Trimming shortened V by 5 bases and J by 3 bases, and 14 bases separated the two germline ends. CDR3 residues: CASRGSTGHTEAFF. CDR3 bases: TGTGCCAGCAGGGGATCGACAGGCCACACTGAAGCTTTCTTT.

This clone appeared once. V and J are TRBV19 and TRBJ2-7; the match to TRBD1 covers 8 bases. In germline, CDR1 is LNHDA, CDR2 SQIVND (reference sequence). The V segment lost 4 bases and the J segment 7 bases; nucleotides outside the gene matches: 12. The CDR3 is 15 residues long. CDR3 residues: CASSTGGQGAREQYF. The CDR3 DNA sequence: TGTGCCAGTAGTACCGGCGGGCAGGGGGCGAGGGAGCAGTACTTC.

V gene TRBV5-1 combines with J gene TRBJ1-3; D uncertain. V was pared by 1 base and J by 8 bases, with 13 bases between. The CDR3 has 14 residues. Germline V gene lookup returns CDR1 SGHRS and CDR2 YFSETQ. In nucleotides, the CDR3 is TGCGCCAGCAGCTTGTTTGGGCCAGAAGACACCATATATTTT. Translating gives CASSLFGPEDTIYF. Together with reference TRBV5-1 and TRBJ1-3, the CDR3 gives the full variable domain: KAGVTQTPRYLIKTRGQQVTLSCSPISGHRSVSWYQQTPGQGLQFLFEYFSETQRNKGNFPGRFSGRQFSNSRSEMNVSTLELGDSALYLCASSLFGPEDTIYFGEGSWLTVV.

This clone is a singleton in its sample. V gene TRBV14 combines with J gene TRBJ2-1; D possibly uses TRBD1 or TRBD2 (5 bases each). This CDR3 region has 16 residues. The germline V gene has CDR1 SGHDN and CDR2 FVKESK. Trimming stripped 4 bases from V and 0 bases from J, with 13 bases between. CDR3 nucleotide sequence: TGTGCCAGCAGCCCGAGGAAGGGGAGCTCCTACAATGAGCAGTTCTTC. Protein sequence: CASSPRKGSSYNEQFF. Filled out from reference TRBV14 and TRBJ2-1, the complete variable domain reads EAGVTQFPSHSVIEKGQTVTLRCDPISGHDNLYWYRRVMGKEIKFLLHFVKESKQDESGMPNNRFLAERTGGTYSTLKVQPAELEDSGVYFCASSPRKGSSYNEQFFGPGTRLTVL.